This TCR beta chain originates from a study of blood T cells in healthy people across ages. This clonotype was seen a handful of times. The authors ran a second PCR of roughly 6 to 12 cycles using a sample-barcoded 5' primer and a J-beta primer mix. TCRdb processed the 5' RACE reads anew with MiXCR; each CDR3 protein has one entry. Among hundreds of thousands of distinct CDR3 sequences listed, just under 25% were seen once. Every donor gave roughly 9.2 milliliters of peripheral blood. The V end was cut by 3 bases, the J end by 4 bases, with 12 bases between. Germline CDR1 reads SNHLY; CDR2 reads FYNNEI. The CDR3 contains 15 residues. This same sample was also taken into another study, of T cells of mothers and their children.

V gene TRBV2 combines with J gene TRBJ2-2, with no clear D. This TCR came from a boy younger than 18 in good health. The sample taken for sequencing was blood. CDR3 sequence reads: CASSEAQKGTGELFF. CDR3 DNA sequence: TGTGCCAGCAGTGAGGCCCAGAAGGGCACCGGGGAGCTGTTTTTT. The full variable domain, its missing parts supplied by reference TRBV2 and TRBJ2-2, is EPEVTQTPSHQVTQMGQEVILRCVPISNHLYFYWYRQILGQKVEFLVSFYNNEISEKSEIFDDQFSVERPDGSNFTLKIRSTKLEDSAMYFCASSEAQKGTGELFFGEGSRLTVL.